The 27 T cell receptor beta chains presented below share a single source sample, sequenced in a study of cytomegalovirus exposure and HLA in healthy donors. 60 Vbeta and 13 Jbeta primers were used in PCR. Produced via immunoSEQ multiplex PCR; TCRdb's table is partial and in-frame only. The listing contains 130,000 to 150,000 clones. What was sequenced was PBMCs. The receptors were gathered from a male donor in good health and CMV-seronegative.

This chain uses TRBV5-1 with TRBJ1-1; tentatively, D is TRBD1 (6 bases). With 0 bases removed from V and 5 bases from J, the gap between germline ends came to 17 bases. The germline gives CDR1 SGHRS, CDR2 YFSETQ. The CDR3 loop spans 16 amino acids. The CDR3 loop reads CASSLGAGGLGTEAFF. CDR3 bases: TGCGCCAGCAGCTTGGGGGCCGGGGGGCTGGGGACTGAAGCTTTCTTT.

The CDR3 nucleotides are TGTGCCAGCAGCTTATTAGGGGAAGGGTCAGCTTTCTTT. Its translation: CASSLLGEGSAFF. The chain is built from TRBV7-3 and TRBJ1-1; tentatively, D is TRBD1 (5 bases). The V and J ends lost 2 bases and 10 bases respectively, with 14 bases between them. The CDR3 is 13 residues long. Germline V gives CDR1 SGHTA, CDR2 FQGTGA.

This rearrangement joins TRBV2 to TRBJ1-1, with D perhaps matching TRBD1 (5 bases). This CDR3 has 13 amino acids. V was cut by 8 bases and J by 0 bases, with 10 bases left in between. Germline lookup yields CDR1 SNHLY and CDR2 FYNNEI. The CDR3 spells CASYRGLNTEAFF. DNA for the CDR3: TGTGCCAGCTATAGGGGCTTGAACACTGAAGCTTTCTTT.

The rearrangement links TRBV28 to TRBJ2-7, with TRBD2 matching over 14 bases. The CDR3 has 20 residues. CDR1 is MDHEN, CDR2 SYDVKM, per germline. The V segment lost 2 bases and the J segment 4 bases; nucleotides outside the gene matches: 16. The CDR3 nucleotides are TGTGCCAGCAGTTTACCGGGGCTCCTCGGACTAGCGGGGGGACCGTACGAGCAGTACTTC. The encoded protein is CASSLPGLLGLAGGPYEQYF.

The chain carries TRBV4-1 and TRBJ2-7; D perhaps matches TRBD2 (6 bases). The CDR3 has 13 amino acids. Trimming took off 4 bases at V and 5 bases at J, with 12 bases between the two ends. Germline V lookup: CDR1 MGHRA, CDR2 YSYEKL. DNA for the CDR3: TGCGCCAGCAGCCCCACCTCGGGGGACGAGCAGTACTTC. Its translation is CASSPTSGDEQYF.

CDR3 protein: CAWSLGNQPQHF. CDR3 in DNA: TGTGCCTGGAGTCTCGGGAATCAGCCCCAGCATTTT. The gene calls are TRBV30 and TRBJ1-5; D is unclear. V shed 2 bases and J shed 4 bases, with 6 bases lying between them. The CDR3 covers 12 residues. From germline, CDR1 is GTSNPN and CDR2 SVGIG (reference sequence). Full variable domain (rest looked up from reference TRBV30 and TRBJ1-5): SQTIHQWPATLVQPVGSPLSLECTVEGTSNPNLYWYRQAAGRGLQLLFYSVGIGQISSEVPQNLSASRPQDRQFILSSKKLLLSDSGFYLCAWSLGNQPQHFGDGTRLSIL.

The CDR3 sequence: CASREVAGGPSDEQYF. In DNA, the CDR3 is TGTGCCAGCCGAGAGGTAGCGGGGGGGCCTAGTGACGAGCAGTACTTC. This chain links TRBV4-2 with TRBJ2-7; 11 bases agree with TRBD2. This CDR3 has 16 residues. Unmatched junction bases numbered 14, after V lost 8 bases and J lost 5 bases. Germline assignment: CDR1 LGHNA and CDR2 YNFKEQ.

V gene TRBV27 combines with J gene TRBJ2-7; the match to TRBD1 covers 7 bases. This CDR3 region has 13 residues. V dropped 4 bases and J dropped 7; count of bases not matched to a gene: 7. Germline lookup yields CDR1 MNHEY and CDR2 SMNVEV (reference sequence). This chain's CDR3 is CASSYNRGIEQYF. The CDR3 DNA sequence: TGTGCCAGCAGTTACAACAGGGGCATAGAGCAGTACTTC.

J is TRBJ1-5 and V is TRBV7-8; no reliable D call. Trimming stripped 5 bases from V and 9 bases from J, with 17 bases between. The CDR3 runs to 14 residues. The V gene's germline CDR1 is SGHVS and CDR2 FQNEAQ. The CDR3 loop reads CASSPGTQLRPQHF. The CDR3 bases are TGTGCCAGCAGCCCGGGAACTCAGCTTAGGCCCCAGCATTTT. Drawing the rest from reference TRBV7-8 and TRBJ1-5, the complete variable domain is GAGVSQSPRYKVAKRGQDVALRCDPISGHVSLFWYQQALGQGPEFLTYFQNEAQLDKSGLPSDRFFAERPEGSVSTLKIQRTQQEDSAVYLCASSPGTQLRPQHFGDGTRLSIL.

The chain couples TRBV5-8 to TRBJ1-5; D may be TRBD1 (5 bases). Germline CDR1 is SGHTS and CDR2 is YDEGEE. Trimming removed 0 bases from V and 2 bases from J, with 9 bases in between. The CDR3 loop spans 15 amino acids. The CDR3 sequence: CASSLVQGGNQPQHF. CDR3 coding DNA: TGTGCCAGCAGCTTGGTTCAGGGTGGCAATCAGCCCCAGCATTTT.

The gene calls are TRBV19 and TRBJ1-3; 8 bases agree with TRBD1. Germline values: CDR1 LNHDA, CDR2 SQIVND (reference sequence). The CDR3 totals 16 residues. The V segment lost 5 bases and the J segment 2 bases; nucleotides outside the gene matches: 8. This chain's CDR3 is CASSPRQGITGNTIYF. DNA for the CDR3: TGTGCCAGTAGTCCCCGACAGGGGATCACTGGAAACACCATATATTTT.

V is TRBV18 and J is TRBJ2-1; 7 bases map to TRBD2. This CDR3 has 15 residues. The germline gives CDR1 KGHSH, CDR2 LQKENI. With V trimmed by 5 bases and J by 0 bases, 4 bases remained unmatched. As DNA, the CDR3 is TGTGCCAGCTCAATCCAGCGGGACTCCTACAATGAGCAGTTCTTC. Translation: CASSIQRDSYNEQFF.

This sequence joins TRBV5-6 and TRBJ1-5; D is uncertain. Trimming cost V 1 base and J 0 bases, with 11 bases left between them. This CDR3 contains 16 residues. CDR1 is SGHDT and CDR2 is YYEEEE in the germline V gene. The CDR3 DNA sequence: TGTGCCAGCAGCTTGCAGTATTCCAATAGCAATCAGCCCCAGCATTTT. This gives the protein CASSLQYSNSNQPQHF.

The genes are TRBV6-5 and TRBJ2-1; 8 nucleotides match TRBD1. This CDR3 comprises 14 residues. The germline CDR1 and CDR2 sequences are MNHEY and SVGAGI. V dropped 4 bases and J dropped 6; count of bases not matched to a gene: 5. CDR3 in DNA: TGTGCCAGCAGTTTGACAGGGGTTGGCAATGAGCAGTTCTTC. Translating gives CASSLTGVGNEQFF.

The V call is TRBV27, the J call TRBJ1-2; 8 nucleotides align to TRBD1. Germline V gives CDR1 MNHEY, CDR2 SMNVEV (reference sequence). J lost 8 bases, V lost 2 bases, and 7 bases had no gene match. This CDR3 is 14 amino acids long. CDR3 region: CASSLSLDRGGYTF. The CDR3 region has the DNA TGTGCCAGCAGTTTAAGCCTCGACAGGGGAGGCTACACCTTC.

The CDR3 protein is CASSKGQGLPEQYF. The CDR3 coding sequence is TGTGCCAGCAGCAAGGGACAGGGGCTTCCCGAGCAGTACTTC. V is TRBV7-7 and J is TRBJ2-7; 10 bases are a match to TRBD1. With 5 bases clipped from V and 6 bases from J, the junction kept 7 bases outside the gene matches. Germline loops: CDR1 SSHAT, CDR2 FNYEAQ (reference sequence). CDR3 length equals 14 residues.

The rearrangement uses TRBV5-1 and TRBJ1-1; a weak D match, TRBD1 (5 bases). The V gene lost 3 bases and the J gene lost 6 bases, with 18 bases spanning the gap. This CDR3 spans 15 amino acids. CDR1 and CDR2 (germline): SGHRS, YFSETQ. CDR3 sequence reads: CASSSRGLRGAEAFF. In DNA form, the CDR3 reads TGCGCCAGCAGCTCCCGGGGACTTCGAGGCGCTGAAGCTTTCTTT.

The chain carries TRBV18 and TRBJ1-4; 9 positions agree with TRBD1. From germline, CDR1 is KGHSH and CDR2 LQKENI. This CDR3 has 16 residues. V shed 4 bases, J shed 4 bases, and the junction held 7 bases outside the gene matches. The DNA for the CDR3 is TGTGCCAGCTCACTGGGACAGGGAGCCCTTAATGAAAAACTGTTTTTT. Protein product: CASSLGQGALNEKLFF.

The genes are TRBV30 and TRBJ2-7; D possibly corresponds to TRBD2 (6 bases). Germline values: CDR1 GTSNPN, CDR2 SVGIG (reference sequence). Trimming removed 5 bases from V and 0 bases from J, with 11 bases in between. This CDR3 has 13 amino acids. CDR3 nucleotide sequence: TGTGCCTGGCGCGGGGAGAGCTCCTACGAGCAGTACTTC. Protein sequence: CAWRGESSYEQYF.

The genes are TRBV6-1 and TRBJ1-1; D is possibly TRBD1 (5 bases). Per germline, CDR1 MNHNS and CDR2 SASEGT. V was shortened by 1 base and J by 8 bases, with 17 bases between the two germline ends. This CDR3 has 15 residues. The CDR3 coding sequence is TGTGCCAGCAGTGAAGGTTTAGGGGATGTGGTAGAAGCTTTCTTT. It is translated as CASSEGLGDVVEAFF.

The gene calls are TRBV18 and TRBJ2-3, with TRBD1 identical over 9 bases. Trimming took 3 bases from V and 3 from J; bases not matched to a gene: 4. The germline CDR1 and CDR2 sequences are KGHSH and LQKENI. This CDR3 contains 15 residues. The CDR3: CASSPEGQGTDTQYF. CDR3 nucleotide sequence: TGTGCCAGCTCACCCGAGGGACAGGGAACAGATACGCAGTATTTT.

This CDR3 reads CAWSKGTPNTEAFF. The CDR3 nucleotides read TGTGCCTGGAGTAAAGGGACTCCCAACACTGAAGCTTTCTTT. The chain combines TRBV30 with TRBJ1-1; tentatively, D is TRBD1 (5 bases). V was trimmed by 2 bases and J by 2 bases, leaving 12 bases between them. The CDR3 runs to 14 residues. Looked up from germline, CDR1 is GTSNPN and CDR2 is SVGIG (reference sequence). Full variable domain (rest looked up from reference TRBV30 and TRBJ1-1): SQTIHQWPATLVQPVGSPLSLECTVEGTSNPNLYWYRQAAGRGLQLLFYSVGIGQISSEVPQNLSASRPQDRQFILSSKKLLLSDSGFYLCAWSKGTPNTEAFFGQGTRLTVV.

The chain recombines TRBV19 with TRBJ2-2; 9 positions match TRBD2. CDR1 is LNHDA, CDR2 SQIVND, per germline (reference sequence). V lost 7 bases to trimming and J lost 5 bases; unmatched junction nucleotides: 5. The CDR3 loop spans 14 amino acids. This chain's CDR3 is CASNRGGATGELFF. Written as DNA, the CDR3 is TGTGCCAGTAACCGCGGGGGGGCAACCGGGGAGCTGTTTTTT.

V gene TRBV5-6 combines with J gene TRBJ2-2, with 7 bases aligning to TRBD2. The CDR3 totals 15 residues. Germline lookup yields CDR1 SGHDT and CDR2 YYEEEE. Losses at the gene ends were 5 bases for V and 0 bases for J; bases not matched to a gene: 4. The CDR3 DNA sequence: TGTGCCAGCAGGTTAAGCGGGGCGAACACCGGGGAGCTGTTTTTT. Its protein product is CASRLSGANTGELFF.

V is TRBV6-1 and J is TRBJ1-5; the match to TRBD1 covers 7 bases. Germline V gene sequence: CDR1 MNHNS, CDR2 SASEGT. Trimming cost V 4 bases and J 6 bases; bases outside gene matches: 18. This CDR3 is built from 18 residues. The CDR3 protein is CASSVSQTAGGLGQPQHF. As DNA, the CDR3 is TGTGCCAGCAGTGTATCTCAGACTGCAGGGGGGCTTGGTCAGCCCCAGCATTTT.

The rearrangement uses TRBV27 and TRBJ2-1, with TRBD2 matching over 7 bases. V shed 2 bases and J 5 bases; nucleotides not matched to a gene: 9. The CDR3 is 16 residues long. The germline V gene has CDR1 MNHEY and CDR2 SMNVEV (reference sequence). The CDR3 nucleotides are TGTGCCAGCAGTTTACTCAGCGGGACCCTAAACAATGAGCAGTTCTTC. It translates to CASSLLSGTLNNEQFF.

The chain combines TRBV27 with TRBJ2-7; TRBD1 matches at 8 bases. V was clipped by 6 bases and J by 3 bases; unmatched bases: 7. The CDR3 totals 14 residues. From germline, CDR1 is MNHEY and CDR2 SMNVEV (reference sequence). CDR3 bases: TGTGCCAGCAGCCGCCGGGACAGGTACTACGAGCAGTACTTC. Encoded protein: CASSRRDRYYEQYF.